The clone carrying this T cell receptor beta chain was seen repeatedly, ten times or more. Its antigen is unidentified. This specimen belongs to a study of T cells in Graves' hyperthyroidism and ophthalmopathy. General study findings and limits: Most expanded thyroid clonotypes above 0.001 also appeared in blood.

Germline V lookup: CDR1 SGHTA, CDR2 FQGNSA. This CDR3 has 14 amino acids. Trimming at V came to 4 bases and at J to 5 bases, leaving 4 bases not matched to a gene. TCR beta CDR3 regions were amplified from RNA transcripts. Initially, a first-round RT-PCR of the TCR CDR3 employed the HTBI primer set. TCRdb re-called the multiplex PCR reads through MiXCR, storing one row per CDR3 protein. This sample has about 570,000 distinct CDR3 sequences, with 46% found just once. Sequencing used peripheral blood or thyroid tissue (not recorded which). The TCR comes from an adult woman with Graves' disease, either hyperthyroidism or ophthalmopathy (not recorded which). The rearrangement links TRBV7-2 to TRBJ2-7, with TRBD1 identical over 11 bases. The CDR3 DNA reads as TGTGCCAGCAGCTCGGGACAGGGGGGGCACGAGCAGTACTTC. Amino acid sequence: CASSSGQGGHEQYF.